This note documents a single TCR beta chain sequence. A quantity of about 0.5 to 1 ug RNA underwent reverse transcription using random hexamers. TCRdb independently ran MiXCR on the immunoSEQ multiplex PCR reads; one entry per CDR3 protein. The sample lists roughly 180,000 distinct CDR3 sequences; approximately 95% were seen once. This sample was included in a study of CD8 T cells in Susac syndrome. V shed 7 bases, J shed 7 bases, and the junction held 13 bases outside the gene matches. This CDR3 contains 15 residues. The germline V gene has CDR1 MNHEY and CDR2 SVGEGT. Sequences were obtained from CD4+ T cells from PBMCs. The receptor's source is a human donor with multiple sclerosis. V usage is TRBV6-2 or TRBV6-3 and J usage is TRBJ2-7; 10 nucleotides line up with TRBD1. The CDR3 DNA reads TGTGCCAGCACCCCAACGGGACAGGGGTCGAGGGAGCAGTACTTC. Translation: CASTPTGQGSREQYF.